This TCR beta chain was documented in a study of patients and donors after allogeneic stem cell transplantation. One entry per CDR3 protein, called by TCRdb with MiXCR from the RT-PCR reads. The sample holds about 110,000 distinct CDR3 sequences; roughly 37% are singletons and the top ten take around 26%. Specimen: blood, either unsorted or a sorted T cell fraction (not recorded which). The receptor was derived from a human donor who was either an allogeneic HSCT recipient or a stem cell or donor lymphocyte infusion donor (not recorded which). It is not recorded whose cells these are; they may come from a transplant donor.

The CDR3 DNA follows: TGTGCCAGCAGTTACATGGATGAGCAGTTCTTC. As protein: CASSYMDEQFF. The J gene is TRBJ2-1, the V gene TRBV6-5; D uncertain. With 2 bases removed from V and 8 bases from J, the gap between germline ends came to 4 bases. This CDR3 has 11 amino acids. Germline CDR1 reads MNHEY; CDR2 reads SVGAGI.